This T cell receptor (beta chain) derives from a study of early T cells in non-severe SARS-CoV-2 infection. Study as a whole: Sequencing of bulk RNA from unsorted whole blood was done, without chain pairing.

This clonotype showed up just a few times. Individual cDNA molecules carried attached unique molecular identifiers. TCRdb re-called the 5' RACE reads through MiXCR, storing one row per CDR3 protein. Of 45,000 to 65,000 distinct CDR3 sequences listed, roughly 9.2% were seen once; the top ten hold around 4%. This CDR3 has 11 amino acids. Trimming stripped 2 bases from V and 10 bases from J, with 7 bases between. The V gene's germline CDR1 is SGHDT and CDR2 YYEEEE. This clonotype was sampled from an adult who was a healthcare worker with PCR-confirmed SARS-CoV-2 infection or an uninfected control (not recorded which). The V call is TRBV5-6, the J call TRBJ2-1; no clear D gene. Sequenced material: whole blood. The DNA for the CDR3 is TGTGCCAGCAGCTTCCAGGACGAGCAGTTCTTC. It translates to CASSFQDEQFF.